This T cell receptor beta chain derives from a study of cytomegalovirus exposure and HLA in healthy donors. Concerning this clone itself: The antigen is undetermined.

The CDR3 extends over 16 amino acids. Germline V CDR1 and CDR2: SGHRS, YFSETQ. The V and J ends lost 3 bases and 2 bases, in that order; junction bases with no gene match: 6. Overall study results and limits: Earlier analysis yielded a pattern in which most TCR beta V segments were productive about 90% or about 30% of the time. Most sequenced TCRs were rare (though some public TCRs occurred in many donors).

The PCR made use of 60 Vbeta and 13 Jbeta primers. Clones were sequenced by immunoSEQ multiplex PCR, and TCRdb holds only the in-frame ones, with some missing. The table includes about 190,000 clones, roughly 80% detected once. This chain joins TRBV5-1 and TRBJ2-1; 9 bases agree with TRBD2. The clonotype comes from a woman between 18 and 30 years old in good health and CMV-seronegative. Sequencing was carried out using PBMCs. This chain's CDR3 is CASSSDGLAPYNEQFF. The DNA for the CDR3 is TGCGCCAGCAGCTCGGATGGACTAGCGCCCTACAATGAGCAGTTCTTC. Filled out from reference TRBV5-1 and TRBJ2-1, the complete variable domain reads KAGVTQTPRYLIKTRGQQVTLSCSPISGHRSVSWYQQTPGQGLQFLFEYFSETQRNKGNFPGRFSGRQFSNSRSEMNVSTLELGDSALYLCASSSDGLAPYNEQFFGPGTRLTVL.